The 5 T cell receptor beta chains in this list originate from one sample, sequenced in a study of regulatory and conventional T cells in RAG deficiency. Conventional CD4+ T cells were sorted from blood as CD25-low CD127-high cells. Only in-frame clones appear in the TCRdb table, and some are missing; sequencing was by immunoSEQ multiplex PCR. Of under 45,000 clones in the sample, 76% were seen once. These sequences were also reported in another study, on regulatory T cells. As reported in that work: The PCR used 52 TRBV and 13 TRBJ primers.

Sample: CD4+ effector T cells sorted from blood. The source is a human donor in good health.

V usage is TRBV6-6 and J usage is TRBJ1-5; 9 nucleotides agree with TRBD1. Germline V gives CDR1 MNHNY, CDR2 SVGAGI (reference sequence). The CDR3 extends over 15 amino acids. The junction had 7 bases not matched to a gene; V was cut back by 7 bases and J by 3 bases. The CDR3 nucleotides are TGTGCCAGCACCCATCGACAGGGGGACAATCAGCCCCAGCATTTT. Its translation: CASTHRQGDNQPQHF.

This clone was recorded only once. The chain uses TRBV18 and TRBJ2-7, with TRBD2 identical over 12 bases. The CDR3 covers 15 residues. With V trimmed by 2 bases and J by 5 bases, 4 bases remained unmatched. The V gene's germline CDR1 is KGHSH and CDR2 LQKENI. CDR3 protein: CASSPITSGGNEQYF. The CDR3, as DNA: TGTGCCAGCTCACCAATAACTAGCGGGGGGAACGAGCAGTACTTC.

This clone was seen once. The V and J genes are TRBV9 and TRBJ2-5; TRBD2 matches 9 bases. After removal of 3 bases from V and 5 bases from J, the junction contained 11 bases not matched to a gene. Germline V gene sequence: CDR1 SGDLS, CDR2 YYNGEE. This CDR3 comprises 16 residues. CDR3 loop: CASSAAPFAGGETQYF. The CDR3 bases are TGTGCCAGCAGCGCAGCCCCCTTCGCGGGGGGGGAGACCCAGTACTTC.

V gene TRBV5-1 combines with J gene TRBJ1-2; D is ambiguous. The V end lost 1 base, the J end lost 3 bases, and 13 bases lay between the germline ends. The CDR3 contains 15 residues. Looked up from germline, CDR1 is SGHRS and CDR2 is YFSETQ. CDR3 residues: CASSLSPQEDYGYTF. CDR3 nucleotide sequence: TGCGCCAGCAGCTTGTCCCCCCAGGAGGACTATGGCTACACCTTC. The full variable domain, in which reference TRBV5-1 and TRBJ1-2 provide the parts outside the CDR3, is KAGVTQTPRYLIKTRGQQVTLSCSPISGHRSVSWYQQTPGQGLQFLFEYFSETQRNKGNFPGRFSGRQFSNSRSEMNVSTLELGDSALYLCASSLSPQEDYGYTFGSGTRLTVV.

This chain joins TRBV30 and TRBJ2-1; D gene uncertain. V shed 4 bases and J shed 10 bases, with 11 bases lying between them. Germline V gene data show CDR1 as GTSNPN and CDR2 as SVGIG (reference sequence). This CDR3 spans 11 amino acids. CDR3 loop: CAWTVRREQFF. The CDR3 nucleotides are TGTGCCTGGACCGTAAGGCGGGAGCAGTTCTTC.